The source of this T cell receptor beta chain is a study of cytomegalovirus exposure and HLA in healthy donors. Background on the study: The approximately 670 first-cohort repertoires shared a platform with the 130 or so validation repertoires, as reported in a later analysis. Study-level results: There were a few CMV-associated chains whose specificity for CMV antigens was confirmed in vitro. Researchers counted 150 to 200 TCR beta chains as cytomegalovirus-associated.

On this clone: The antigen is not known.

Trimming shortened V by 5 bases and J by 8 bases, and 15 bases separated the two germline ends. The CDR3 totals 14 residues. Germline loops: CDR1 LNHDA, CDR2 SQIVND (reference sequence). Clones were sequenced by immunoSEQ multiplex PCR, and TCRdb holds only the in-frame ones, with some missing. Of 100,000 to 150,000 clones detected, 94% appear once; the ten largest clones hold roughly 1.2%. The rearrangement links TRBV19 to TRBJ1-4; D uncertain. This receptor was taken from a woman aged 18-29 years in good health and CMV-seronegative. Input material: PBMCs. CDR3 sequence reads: CASSPVVDSEKLFF. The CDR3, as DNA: TGTGCCAGTAGTCCAGTCGTGGACTCCGAAAAACTGTTTTTT.